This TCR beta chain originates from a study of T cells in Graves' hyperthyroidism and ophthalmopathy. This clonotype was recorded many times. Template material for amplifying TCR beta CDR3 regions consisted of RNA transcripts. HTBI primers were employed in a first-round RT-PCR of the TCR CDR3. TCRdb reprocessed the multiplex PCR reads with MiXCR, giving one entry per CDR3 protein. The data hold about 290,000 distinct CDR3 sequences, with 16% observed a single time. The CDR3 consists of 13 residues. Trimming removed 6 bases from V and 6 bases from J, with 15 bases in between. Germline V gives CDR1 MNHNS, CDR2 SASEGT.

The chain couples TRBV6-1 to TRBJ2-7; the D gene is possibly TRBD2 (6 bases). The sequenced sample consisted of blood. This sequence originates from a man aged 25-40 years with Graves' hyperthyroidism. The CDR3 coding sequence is TGTGCCAGCAGCCGTACTAGAGCGGGCGAGCAGTACTTC. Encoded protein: CASSRTRAGEQYF.